This T cell receptor (beta chain) was identified in a study of shared T cell receptors in the human thymus (dated by TCRdb to the early 2020s). General notes on the study: The study examined how the human thymus generates shared, self-reactive T-cell receptor alpha chains.

Regarding this clone: The target of this receptor is not known. No much larger clone is present one base from it, and per-base qualities are unavailable.

Library prep was done by the immunoSEQ multiplex PCR assay. The clones in this table, taken by TCRdb from immuneACCESS, are in-frame only. Not every clone is retained; where verified, under half of the shortfall comes from an unresolved V gene, and the cause of the rest is unknown. In this sample the table shows 700,000 or so clones, 70% to 90% of which occur a single time. The ten largest make up roughly 0.01% of the sample. CDR1 is given as LGHNA and CDR2 as YNFKEQ, both from the germline V gene. Measured from the cysteine to the phenylalanine, the CDR3 is 14 residues long. Left in the record is the CDR3 DNA by itself, 42 bases read in frame from the first base. This same sample was also part of a study on human thymus T cells. The second study reports: Donors were immunologically healthy infants undergoing open corrective cardiac surgery for congenital heart defects in Finland. Thymus tissue was obtained as surgical resects removed during corrective cardiac surgery. Biased V and J gene segment usage appeared to be present in both thymic and peripheral blood repertoires. The related research found that thymic TCR repertoires overlapped highly between unrelated individuals. The study characterized TCR alpha and beta repertoires from fewer than 10 infant thymus samples and four related peripheral blood samples. Donor ages ranging from roughly 6 to 244 days were recorded, and more than 5 male and a couple of female infants were included in the cohort. After being mechanically released from the tissue, thymocytes were kept at -70 degrees C in pellets of roughly 8.5-34 million cells. Genomic DNA was extracted from frozen cell pellets with a QIAsymphony instrument. TCRB and TCRAD loci were amplified from a standardized quantity of quality-controlled genomic DNA using the immunoSEQ multiplex PCR assay. The amplicons spanned the V(D)J region and were long enough to cover the CDR3 and allow V and J genes to be identified. Amplicon sequencing was performed on an Illumina platform through the commercial immunoSEQ service. Primer bias and sequencing errors were corrected using previously described methods, and TCRAD and TCRB definitions followed the IMGT database. Repertoires were analysed with immunoSEQ Analyzer 3.0 and VDJTools, covering basic statistics, V/J segment usage, diversity estimates, rarefaction and pairwise overlap. Diversity was estimated with Chao1, ChaoE, Efron-Thisted, Shannon and inverse Simpson indices, and also on datasets down-sampled to the smallest sample. Repertoire overlap used strict matching of CDR3 nucleotide sequence, V gene and J gene, with Jaccard-based multidimensional scaling clustering. On average, thymus samples yielded hundreds of thousands of unique TCRB clonotypes, whereas blood samples yielded roughly 80,000.

The sequenced sample consisted of thymocytes. This sequence was found in a girl in the first two years of life with a congenital heart defect. Donor details come from another sample of the same person, matched by shared clones. The V gene is TRBV4-2 and the J gene is TRBJ2-5; the D gene cannot be named for sure. The end of the DNA is better explained by TRBJ2-7, so the J call may be wrong. The CDR3 protein: CASSQDYPSYEQYF. The nucleotides read TGTGCCAGCAGCCAAGATTATCCCTCCTACGAGCAGTACTTC.